This T cell receptor (beta chain) was observed in a study of cytomegalovirus exposure and HLA in healthy donors. Points from the study as a whole: An analysis that was carried out later associated 17,000 or so TCR beta sequences with HLA alleles at 0.05 false discovery rate. When analyzed later, a missense DCLRE1C variant was found to be linked to TCR beta V- and J-gene trimming. A cluster of highly shared sequence variants was likely a sequencing artifact. Altogether, 164 TCR beta chains were recorded as cytomegalovirus-associated.

A note on this clone: Its antigen is unknown.

Looked up from germline, CDR1 is SGHVS and CDR2 is FNYEAQ. The CDR3 runs to 14 residues. Trimming took 5 bases from V and 7 from J, leaving 15 bases between them. 60 Vbeta and 13 Jbeta primers were used in PCR. Sequencing used immunoSEQ multiplex PCR; TCRdb keeps in-frame clones, though not all of them. The sample has 6,500 to 8,000 clones; about half are singletons. The sequence came from a man aged 30 to 45 in good health and CMV-seropositive. V is TRBV7-6 and J is TRBJ1-5, with a weak D call TRBD1 (5 bases). The sample comprised PBMCs. CDR3 coding DNA: TGTGCCAGCAGCCCGTTGGGGGGTTCCCAGCCCCAGCATTTT. Its protein is CASSPLGGSQPQHF.